Shown below are 30 T cell receptor beta chains from a single sample sequenced in a study of T cell responses to AZD1222 COVID-19 vaccine. Data came from immunoSEQ multiplex PCR; TCRdb stores just in-frame clones and leaves some out. The sample contains about 140,000 clones, over 85% of which appear only once. The sample in question was peripheral blood, obtained on day 0 of AZD1222 vaccination. These receptors were obtained from an adult in good health.

The rearrangement links TRBV7-6 to TRBJ2-1; D is perhaps TRBD1 or TRBD2 (5 bases each). CDR1 is SGHVS and CDR2 is FNYEAQ in the germline V gene. The CDR3 runs 12 residues. Trimming left V 1 base short and J 9 bases short, with 7 bases between. This chain's CDR3 is CASSLGGGEQFF. The CDR3 DNA reads TGTGCCAGCAGCTTAGGTGGGGGTGAGCAGTTCTTC.

The chain couples TRBV9 to TRBJ2-5; 9 bases line up with TRBD2. The J segment lost 3 bases and the V segment lost 4 bases, leaving 4 bases of the junction unmatched. CDR3 length equals 14 residues. The germline V gene encodes CDR1 SGDLS and CDR2 YYNGEE. CDR3 nucleotide sequence: TGTGCCAGCAGCCGAGCGGGGGGCAAAGAGACCCAGTACTTC. It specifies CASSRAGGKETQYF.

The J gene is TRBJ1-4, the V gene TRBV7-9; the match to TRBD1 covers 9 bases. J was trimmed by 7 bases and V by 5 bases; bases with no gene match: 5. The CDR3 runs to 14 residues. Germline V CDR1 and CDR2: SEHNR, FQNEAQ (reference sequence). CDR3 sequence (DNA): TGTGCCAGCAGCGTAGACAGGGGGGTTGAAAAACTGTTTTTT. It encodes CASSVDRGVEKLFF.

CDR3 DNA sequence: TGCGCCAGCAGCTTGGATCAGACTAGGTCCTACAATGAGCAGTTCTTC. Its translation: CASSLDQTRSYNEQFF. The chain couples TRBV5-1 to TRBJ2-1; TRBD2 might be the D (6 bases). The CDR3 is 16 residues long. V dropped 0 bases and J dropped 1 base, with 11 bases sitting between them. In germline, CDR1 is SGHRS, CDR2 YFSETQ.

This clone was seen once. This sequence joins TRBV28 and TRBJ2-2; maybe TRBD1 (6 bases). CDR1 and CDR2 (germline): MDHEN, SYDVKM. Trimming stripped 6 bases from V and 4 bases from J, with 9 bases between. The CDR3 consists of 13 residues. The chain's CDR3 is CASSPQGTGELFF. Here the CDR3 DNA reads TGTGCCAGCAGCCCACAGGGCACCGGGGAGCTGTTTTTT.

The chain employs TRBV4-1 and TRBJ1-5; D is undetermined. Trimming removed 0 bases at V and 9 bases at J, with 15 bases between. This CDR3 comprises 15 residues. Germline V CDR1 and CDR2: MGHRA, YSYEKL. The CDR3 region has the DNA TGCGCCAGCAGCCAAGACGTTGGTGAGAGCCGGCCCCAGCATTTT. It encodes CASSQDVGESRPQHF.

This chain joins TRBV21-1 and TRBJ1-3; the D segment call TRBD1 is taken from the table without a DNA check. TRBV21-1 is flagged as a pseudogene. The CDR3 covers 20 residues. The CDR3 is CASTNTLDSKDGYCGNTIYF. For the CDR3, the DNA is TGTGCCAGCACCAACACCCTGGACAGTAAAGATGGGTACTGTGGAAACACCATATATTTT.

The chain links TRBV7-2 to TRBJ2-3; 10 positions match TRBD2. J gave up 1 base and V 6 bases, and 4 bases lay outside the gene matches. Germline lookup yields CDR1 SGHTA and CDR2 FQGNSA. The CDR3 contains 15 residues. In DNA form, the CDR3 reads TGTGCCAGCAGACCTCTAGCGGGGGGCACAGATACGCAGTATTTT. Its translation: CASRPLAGGTDTQYF.

The rearrangement joins TRBV28 to TRBJ2-1; D could derive from TRBD1 or TRBD2 (6 bases each). The V end lost 3 bases, the J end lost 2 bases, and 8 bases lay between the germline ends. Germline CDR1 reads MDHEN; CDR2 reads SYDVKM. The CDR3 runs to 14 residues. In DNA, the CDR3 is TGTGCCAGCAGTTTTAGGGGGGCCTACAATGAGCAGTTCTTC. This codes for CASSFRGAYNEQFF.

The chain's CDR3 is CATGSTDTQYF. CDR3 bases: TGTGCCACAGGGAGCACAGATACGCAGTATTTT. The chain is built from TRBV6-6 and TRBJ2-3; D perhaps matches TRBD1 (5 bases). V was trimmed by 10 bases and J by 0 bases, leaving 5 bases between them. The CDR3 consists of 11 residues. The germline CDR1 and CDR2 sequences are MNHNY and SVGAGI (reference sequence).

This chain uses TRBV3-1 (or the pseudogene TRBV3-2) with TRBJ2-3; the D gene could be TRBD1 or TRBD2 (5 bases each). Germline values: CDR1 LGHDT, CDR2 YNNKEL (reference sequence). The ends were cut back, 4 bases at V and 6 bases at J, with 11 bases in the middle. The length of the CDR3 is 13 residues. This CDR3 reads CASSPTEGDTQYF. CDR3 DNA: TGTGCCAGCAGCCCGACCGAGGGGGATACGCAGTATTTT.

The chain carries TRBV9 and TRBJ1-1; D remains ambiguous. The CDR3 is made up of 9 amino acids. Trimming left V 8 bases short and J 6 bases short, with 5 bases between. CDR1 is SGDLS and CDR2 is YYNGEE in the germline V gene. The CDR3, as DNA: TGTGCCAGTGGCCCTGAAGCTTTCTTT. This encodes CASGPEAFF.

The J gene is TRBJ2-3, the V gene TRBV14; a possible D gene is TRBD1 (6 bases). V dropped 0 bases and J dropped 3 bases, with 19 bases sitting between them. From germline, CDR1 is SGHDN and CDR2 FVKESK. This CDR3 has 18 residues. The CDR3 loop is CASSQEEWGRFSTDTQYF. CDR3 nucleotide sequence: TGTGCCAGCAGCCAAGAAGAATGGGGGCGATTTTCTACAGATACGCAGTATTTT. The full variable domain, its missing parts supplied by reference TRBV14 and TRBJ2-3, is EAGVTQFPSHSVIEKGQTVTLRCDPISGHDNLYWYRRVMGKEIKFLLHFVKESKQDESGMPNNRFLAERTGGTYSTLKVQPAELEDSGVYFCASSQEEWGRFSTDTQYFGPGTRLTVL.

The CDR3 loop is CATREERGEKLFF. The CDR3 nucleotides are TGTGCCACCAGAGAGGAACGAGGTGAAAAACTGTTTTTT. The genes are TRBV19 and TRBJ1-4; no reliable D call. There are 13 residues in the CDR3. In germline, CDR1 is LNHDA, CDR2 SQIVND (reference sequence). Trimming cost V 10 bases and J 7 bases, with 16 bases left between them.

The rearrangement uses TRBV7-2 and TRBJ1-1; D perhaps matches TRBD1 (6 bases). Per the germline V gene, CDR1 is SGHTA and CDR2 is FQGNSA. The CDR3 sequence is 16 residues long. V was trimmed by 5 bases and J by 0 bases, leaving 16 bases between them. CDR3 DNA: TGTGCCAGCAGCAAACAACACGGACAGTTGAACACTGAAGCTTTCTTT. Translated: CASSKQHGQLNTEAFF.

V gene TRBV6-5 combines with J gene TRBJ1-6; 8 bases are a match to TRBD1. Trimming cost V 5 bases and J 9 bases; bases outside gene matches: 9. Germline assignment: CDR1 MNHEY and CDR2 SVGAGI. The CDR3 has 15 amino acids. CDR3 amino acids: CASSPGTGAASPLHF. The CDR3, as DNA: TGTGCCAGCAGTCCCGGGACAGGAGCGGCTTCACCCCTCCACTTT.

The chain couples TRBV14 to TRBJ2-7; D gene uncertain. Germline assignment: CDR1 SGHDN and CDR2 FVKESK. This CDR3 region has 14 residues. Trimming took off 5 bases at V and 2 bases at J, with 13 bases between the two ends. CDR3 amino acids: CASSELLYPYEQYF. In DNA form, the CDR3 reads TGTGCCAGCAGCGAACTCCTCTATCCCTACGAGCAGTACTTC. The full variable domain, rest sourced from reference TRBV14 and TRBJ2-7, is EAGVTQFPSHSVIEKGQTVTLRCDPISGHDNLYWYRRVMGKEIKFLLHFVKESKQDESGMPNNRFLAERTGGTYSTLKVQPAELEDSGVYFCASSELLYPYEQYFGPGTRLTVT.

CDR3 coding DNA: TGTGCCAGCAGCTGGCGGCTAGCGGGAGTAGGAGGGGGGGACATTCAGTACTTC. Its translation is CASSWRLAGVGGGDIQYF. The V call is TRBV11-2, the J call TRBJ2-4, with 10 bases lining up with TRBD2. With 4 bases clipped from V and 8 bases from J, the junction kept 17 bases outside the gene matches. The CDR3 has 18 residues. CDR1 SGHAT and CDR2 FQNNGV come from the germline V gene.

V and J are TRBV5-1 and TRBJ2-1; D not certain. Between the trimmed V and J ends, which lost 2 bases and 5 bases, there was a span of 8 bases. The CDR3 has 13 residues. The germline gives CDR1 SGHRS, CDR2 YFSETQ. The CDR3 loop is CASSLTPNNEQFF. CDR3 DNA: TGCGCCAGCAGCTTAACCCCGAACAATGAGCAGTTCTTC.

For the CDR3, the DNA is TGTGCCAGCAGAACCGGGACGGAGAACACTGAAGCTTTCTTT. Protein: CASRTGTENTEAFF. The genes are TRBV5-4 and TRBJ1-1; a weak D match, TRBD1 (5 bases). V was cut by 5 bases and J by 1 base, with 12 bases left in between. CDR1 SGHNT and CDR2 YYREEE come from the germline V gene (reference sequence). This CDR3 comprises 14 residues.

The chain uses TRBV5-4 and TRBJ1-4; weak D call: TRBD1 (6 bases). The CDR3 has 16 residues. Trimming took off 4 bases at V and 5 bases at J, with 18 bases between the two ends. The germline CDR1 and CDR2 sequences are SGHNT and YYREEE (reference sequence). The CDR3 sequence is CASSPEGGQGNEKLFF. In DNA form, the CDR3 reads TGTGCCAGCAGCCCAGAGGGAGGGCAGGGGAATGAAAAACTGTTTTTT.

J is TRBJ2-5 and V is TRBV5-4; maybe TRBD1 (7 bases). Per germline, CDR1 SGHNT and CDR2 YYREEE (reference sequence). The CDR3 is made up of 14 amino acids. The V end lost 3 bases, the J end lost 5 bases, and 14 bases lay between the germline ends. The CDR3 sequence: CASSSRGAGETQYF. CDR3 nucleotide sequence: TGTGCCAGCAGCTCCAGGGGGGCCGGGGAGACCCAGTACTTC. The entire variable domain, with the rest obtained from reference TRBV5-4 and TRBJ2-5, is as follows: ETGVTQSPTHLIKTRGQQVTLRCSSQSGHNTVSWYQQALGQGPQFIFQYYREEENGRGNFPPRFSGLQFPNYSSELNVNALELDDSALYLCASSSRGAGETQYFGPGTRLLVL.

The chain combines TRBV18 with TRBJ1-6; maybe TRBD1 (5 bases). This CDR3 is built from 13 residues. Germline CDR1 reads KGHSH; CDR2 reads LQKENI. V was pared by 6 bases and J by 6 bases, with 9 bases between. Here the CDR3 DNA reads TGTGCCAGCTCCAGGGACTTTAATTCACCCCTCCACTTT. Protein sequence: CASSRDFNSPLHF. Drawing the rest from reference TRBV18 and TRBJ1-6, the complete variable domain is NAGVMQNPRHLVRRRGQEARLRCSPMKGHSHVYWYRQLPEEGLKFMVYLQKENIIDESGMPKERFSAEFPKEGPSILRIQQVVRGDSAAYFCASSRDFNSPLHFGNGTRLTVT.

This clone was seen just once. The rearrangement links TRBV6-6 to TRBJ2-2; the match to TRBD1 covers 8 bases. Germline CDR1 and CDR2: MNHNY and SVGAGI (reference sequence). The V and J ends lost 11 bases and 5 bases, in that order; junction bases with no gene match: 10. The CDR3 length is 14 residues. The CDR3 DNA sequence: TGTGCCGGCAAGGACAGGGATATTACCGGGGAGCTGTTTTTT. Translating gives CAGKDRDITGELFF.

The genes are TRBV5-1 and TRBJ1-1, with TRBD1 as a possible D gene (6 bases). This CDR3 contains 14 residues. CDR1 is SGHRS, CDR2 YFSETQ, per germline. The germline V and J ends were trimmed by 0 bases and 5 bases, with 11 bases remaining between them. The CDR3 here is CASSLGGAWTEAFF. DNA of the CDR3: TGCGCCAGCAGCTTGGGGGGGGCTTGGACTGAAGCTTTCTTT. The full variable domain, its missing parts supplied by reference TRBV5-1 and TRBJ1-1, is KAGVTQTPRYLIKTRGQQVTLSCSPISGHRSVSWYQQTPGQGLQFLFEYFSETQRNKGNFPGRFSGRQFSNSRSEMNVSTLELGDSALYLCASSLGGAWTEAFFGQGTRLTVV.

This chain connects TRBV9 to TRBJ2-5; perhaps TRBD2 as D (7 bases). The germline V and J ends were trimmed by 4 bases and 5 bases, with 18 bases remaining between them. The CDR3 runs to 15 residues. Germline CDR1 is SGDLS and CDR2 is YYNGEE. The CDR3 bases are TGTGCCAGCAGCCCTATCGGGGGGCCAGTGGAGACCCAGTACTTC. Its translation: CASSPIGGPVETQYF.

V usage is TRBV12-3 or TRBV12-4 and J usage is TRBJ2-7, with a weak D call TRBD1 (6 bases). CDR3 length: 13 residues. Trimming shortened V by 6 bases and J by 1 base, and 10 bases separated the two germline ends. In DNA form, the CDR3 reads TGTGCCAGCAGCTCGACAGGATCCTACGAGCAGTACTTC. Translation gives CASSSTGSYEQYF.

The chain couples TRBV28 to TRBJ2-7; tentatively, D is TRBD2 (6 bases). Germline lookup yields CDR1 MDHEN and CDR2 SYDVKM. V lost 3 bases to trimming and J lost 4 bases, with 13 bases between them. This CDR3 contains 14 residues. CDR3 loop: CASSFLGGAYEQYF. The CDR3 DNA sequence: TGTGCCAGCAGTTTTTTGGGAGGAGCGTACGAGCAGTACTTC. Complete variable domain (other parts from reference TRBV28 and TRBJ2-7): DVKVTQSSRYLVKRTGEKVFLECVQDMDHENMFWYRQDPGLGLRLIYFSYDVKMKEKGDIPEGYSVSREKKERFSLILESASTNQTSMYLCASSFLGGAYEQYFGPGTRLTVT.

This chain links TRBV2 with TRBJ1-4, with TRBD1 as a possible D gene (5 bases). Germline CDR1 reads SNHLY; CDR2 reads FYNNEI. This CDR3 region has 14 residues. V was shortened by 3 bases and J by 1 base, with 6 bases between the two germline ends. CDR3 protein: CASSEGGTNEKLFF. CDR3 nucleotide sequence: TGTGCCAGCAGTGAGGGGGGAACTAATGAAAAACTGTTTTTT.

The rearrangement uses TRBV5-4 and TRBJ1-5, with D possibly TRBD1 on 5 matching bases. This CDR3 has 14 residues. Trimming removed 2 bases at V and 6 bases at J, with 12 bases between. Germline-derived CDR1 and CDR2 are SGHNT and YYREEE (reference sequence). Here the CDR3 DNA reads TGTGCCAGCAGCTTTGGTGCGGGGACTCAGCCCCAGCATTTT. Encoded protein: CASSFGAGTQPQHF.